This paragraph reports one T cell receptor beta chain. Its antigen is as yet unknown. These data belong to a study of CD4 T cells in relation to SARS-CoV-2 and coronaviruses. Study-wide background: After nine to eleven days of antigen culture, PBMC TCR beta CDR3s were sequenced.

The V gene end was trimmed by 5 bases and the J gene end by 0 bases; junction bases not matched to a gene: 10. The CDR3 sequence is 17 residues long. Germline V gene sequence: CDR1 MNHEY, CDR2 SMNVEV (reference sequence). For 10 days, roughly 100,000 sorted CD4+ cells grew with T cell-depleted PBMCs and CEF. The method was immunoSEQ multiplex PCR; TCRdb's version includes in-frame clones alone and lacks a portion of them. The repertoire holds 36,000 or so clones, 70% to 85% seen once, with roughly 2.8% in the top ten. The TCR comes from an adult with COVID-19. V is TRBV27 and J is TRBJ2-3; 8 nucleotides align to TRBD2. Sample: memory CD4+ T cells from PBMCs, cultured in vitro. This CDR3 reads CASSDLRAGASTDTQYF. CDR3 DNA: TGTGCCAGCAGTGACCTGAGAGCGGGGGCTAGCACAGATACGCAGTATTTT.